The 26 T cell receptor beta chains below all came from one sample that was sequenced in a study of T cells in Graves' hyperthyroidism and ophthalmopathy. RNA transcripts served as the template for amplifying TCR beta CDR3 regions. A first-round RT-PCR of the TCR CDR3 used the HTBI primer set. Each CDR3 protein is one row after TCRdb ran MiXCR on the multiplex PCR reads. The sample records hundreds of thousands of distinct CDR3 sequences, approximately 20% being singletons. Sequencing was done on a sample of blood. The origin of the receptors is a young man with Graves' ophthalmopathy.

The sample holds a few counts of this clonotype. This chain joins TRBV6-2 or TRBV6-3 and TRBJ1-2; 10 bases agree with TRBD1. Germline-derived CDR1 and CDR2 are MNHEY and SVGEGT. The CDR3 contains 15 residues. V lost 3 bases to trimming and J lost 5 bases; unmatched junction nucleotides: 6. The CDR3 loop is CASSYRTGGGYGYTF. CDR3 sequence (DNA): TGTGCCAGCAGTTATCGGACAGGGGGTGGGTATGGCTACACCTTC.

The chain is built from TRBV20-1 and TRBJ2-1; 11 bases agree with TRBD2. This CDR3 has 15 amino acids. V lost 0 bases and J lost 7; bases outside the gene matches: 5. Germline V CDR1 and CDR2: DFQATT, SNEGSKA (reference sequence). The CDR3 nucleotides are TGCAGTGCTAGAGATCGACTAGCGGGAATGAATGAGCAGTTCTTC. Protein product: CSARDRLAGMNEQFF.

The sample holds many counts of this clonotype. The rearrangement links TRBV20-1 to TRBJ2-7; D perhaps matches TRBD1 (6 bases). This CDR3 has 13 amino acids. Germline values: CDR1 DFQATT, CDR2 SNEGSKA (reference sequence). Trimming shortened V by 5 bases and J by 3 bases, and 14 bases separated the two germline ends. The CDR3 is CSAPGTGNYEQYF. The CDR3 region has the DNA TGCAGTGCTCCGGGTACAGGGAACTACGAGCAGTACTTC.

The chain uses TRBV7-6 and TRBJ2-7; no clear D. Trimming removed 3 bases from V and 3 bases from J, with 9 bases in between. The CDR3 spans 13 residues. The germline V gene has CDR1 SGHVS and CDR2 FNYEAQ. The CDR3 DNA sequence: TGTGCCAGCAGCTTGGGCAGACACTACGAGCAGTACTTC. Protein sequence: CASSLGRHYEQYF.

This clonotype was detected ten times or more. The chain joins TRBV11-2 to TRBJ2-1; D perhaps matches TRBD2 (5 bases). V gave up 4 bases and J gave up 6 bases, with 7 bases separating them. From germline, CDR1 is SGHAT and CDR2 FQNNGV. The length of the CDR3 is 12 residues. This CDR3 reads CASSSTSNEQFF. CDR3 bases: TGTGCCAGCAGCTCTACTAGCAATGAGCAGTTCTTC.

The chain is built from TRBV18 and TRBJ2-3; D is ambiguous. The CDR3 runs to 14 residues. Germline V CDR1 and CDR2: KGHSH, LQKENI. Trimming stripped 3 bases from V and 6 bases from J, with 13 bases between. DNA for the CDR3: TGTGCCAGCTCACCGTCCTCGTCCGCGGATACGCAGTATTTT. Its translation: CASSPSSSADTQYF.

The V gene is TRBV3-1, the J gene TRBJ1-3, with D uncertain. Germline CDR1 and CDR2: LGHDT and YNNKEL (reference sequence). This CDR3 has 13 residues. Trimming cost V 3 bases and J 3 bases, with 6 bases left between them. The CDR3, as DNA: TGTGCCAGCAGCCACGGTGTTGGAAACACCATATATTTT. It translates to CASSHGVGNTIYF.

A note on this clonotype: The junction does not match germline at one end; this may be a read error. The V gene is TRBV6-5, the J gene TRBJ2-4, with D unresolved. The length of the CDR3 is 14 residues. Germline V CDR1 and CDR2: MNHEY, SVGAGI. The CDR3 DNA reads TGTGCCGGCAGTTACCTCGTGGCCAAAAACATTCAGTACTTC. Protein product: CAGSYLVAKNIQYF.

CDR3 DNA sequence: TGTGCCAGCAGTGACAGGGTCGGGACCCAGTACTTC. Translation gives CASSDRVGTQYF. This chain links TRBV2 with TRBJ2-5; possibly TRBD1 for D (5 bases). V shed 3 bases and J shed 7 bases, with 9 bases lying between them. This CDR3 spans 12 amino acids. Germline-derived CDR1 and CDR2 are SNHLY and FYNNEI.

CDR3 residues: CASSIGYVNQPQHF. The CDR3 nucleotides are TGTGCCAGTAGTATTGGGTACGTCAATCAGCCCCAGCATTTT. J is TRBJ1-5 and V is TRBV19; no firm D call. V gave up 3 bases and J gave up 3 bases, with 9 bases separating them. Germline lookup yields CDR1 LNHDA and CDR2 SQIVND (reference sequence). This CDR3 spans 14 amino acids.

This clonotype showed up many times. The CDR3 spells CASRPGTSVGTQYF. DNA of the CDR3: TGTGCCAGCAGACCCGGGACTAGCGTGGGGACCCAGTACTTC. V and J are TRBV28 and TRBJ2-5; 10 positions agree with TRBD2. The CDR3 contains 14 residues. Germline values: CDR1 MDHEN, CDR2 SYDVKM. J was trimmed by 7 bases and V by 6 bases; bases with no gene match: 8.

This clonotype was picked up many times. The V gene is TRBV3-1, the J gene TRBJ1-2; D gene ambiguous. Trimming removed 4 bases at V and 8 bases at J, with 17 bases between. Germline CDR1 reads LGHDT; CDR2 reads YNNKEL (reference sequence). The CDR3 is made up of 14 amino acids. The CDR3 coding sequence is TGTGCCAGCAGCCCCGGGAGGTTCGCCGACGGCTACACCTTC. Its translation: CASSPGRFADGYTF.

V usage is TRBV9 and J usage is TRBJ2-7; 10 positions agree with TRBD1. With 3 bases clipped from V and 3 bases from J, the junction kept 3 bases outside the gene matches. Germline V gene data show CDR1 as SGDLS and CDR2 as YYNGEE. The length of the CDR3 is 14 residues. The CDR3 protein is CASSAGQGGYEQYF. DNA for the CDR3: TGTGCCAGCAGCGCTGGACAGGGGGGCTACGAGCAGTACTTC.

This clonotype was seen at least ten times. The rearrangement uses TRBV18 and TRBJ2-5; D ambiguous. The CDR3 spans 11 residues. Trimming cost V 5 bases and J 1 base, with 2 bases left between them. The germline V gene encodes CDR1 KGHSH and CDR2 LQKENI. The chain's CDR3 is CASSGQETQYF. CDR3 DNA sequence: TGTGCCAGCTCAGGCCAAGAGACCCAGTACTTC.

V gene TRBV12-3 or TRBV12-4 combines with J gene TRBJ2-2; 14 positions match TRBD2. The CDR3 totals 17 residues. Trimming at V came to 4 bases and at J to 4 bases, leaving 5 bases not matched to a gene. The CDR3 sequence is CASSYGLAGGSTGELFF. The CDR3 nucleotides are TGTGCCAGCAGTTACGGACTAGCGGGAGGCAGCACCGGGGAGCTGTTTTTT.

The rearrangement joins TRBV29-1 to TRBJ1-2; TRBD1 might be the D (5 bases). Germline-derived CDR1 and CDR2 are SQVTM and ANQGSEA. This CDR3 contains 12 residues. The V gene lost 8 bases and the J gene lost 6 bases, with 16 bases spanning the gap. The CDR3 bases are TGCAGCTCTTCACCGTCGGGACATGGCTACACCTTC. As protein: CSSSPSGHGYTF.

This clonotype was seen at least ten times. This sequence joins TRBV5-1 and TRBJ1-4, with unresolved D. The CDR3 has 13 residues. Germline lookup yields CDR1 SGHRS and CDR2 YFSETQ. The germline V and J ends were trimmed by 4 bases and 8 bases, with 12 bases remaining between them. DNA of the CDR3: TGCGCCAGCAGCACGGGAGACGGGGAAAAACTGTTTTTT. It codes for CASSTGDGEKLFF.

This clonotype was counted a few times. DNA of the CDR3: TGTGCCAGTAGTATCGACAGGGCCCTTGGGAACACTGAAGCTTTCTTT. This encodes CASSIDRALGNTEAFF. The chain links TRBV19 to TRBJ1-1, with 7 bases aligning to TRBD1. Germline trimming cut 3 bases from V and 1 base from J; bases unmatched to any gene: 8. The CDR3 totals 16 residues. CDR1 and CDR2 from the germline V gene are LNHDA and SQIVND (reference sequence).

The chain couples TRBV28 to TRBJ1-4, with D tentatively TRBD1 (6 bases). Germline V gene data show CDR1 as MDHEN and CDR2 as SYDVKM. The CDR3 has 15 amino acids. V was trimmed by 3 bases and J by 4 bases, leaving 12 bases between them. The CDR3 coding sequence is TGTGCCAGCAGTTTGGGCGGACAGTTTAATGAAAAACTGTTTTTT. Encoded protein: CASSLGGQFNEKLFF.

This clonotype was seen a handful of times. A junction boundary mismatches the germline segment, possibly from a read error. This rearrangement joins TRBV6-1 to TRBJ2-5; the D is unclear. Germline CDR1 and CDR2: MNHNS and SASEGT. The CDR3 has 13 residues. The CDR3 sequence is CASSETPMDPLNF. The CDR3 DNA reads TGTGCCAGCAGTGAAACTCCAATGGACCCCCTGAACTTC.

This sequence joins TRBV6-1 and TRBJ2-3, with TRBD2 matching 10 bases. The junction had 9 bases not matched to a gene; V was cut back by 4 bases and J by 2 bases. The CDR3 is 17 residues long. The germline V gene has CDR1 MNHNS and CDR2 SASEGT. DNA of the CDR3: TGTGCCAGCAGTGCCCCGGAACTAGCGGGAACCACAGATACGCAGTATTTT. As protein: CASSAPELAGTTDTQYF.

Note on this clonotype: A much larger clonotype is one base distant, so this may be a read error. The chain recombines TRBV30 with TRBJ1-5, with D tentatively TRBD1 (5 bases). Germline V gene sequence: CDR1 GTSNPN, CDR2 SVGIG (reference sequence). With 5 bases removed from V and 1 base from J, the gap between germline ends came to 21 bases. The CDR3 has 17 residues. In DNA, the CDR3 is TGTGCCTGGCGCGCCCCGGGACGGGGATCAAGCAATCAGCCCCAGCATTTT. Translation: CAWRAPGRGSSNQPQHF.

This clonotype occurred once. DNA of the CDR3: TGCGCCTGCTCATCCGGGGTGAACACTGAAGCTTTCTTT. It encodes CACSSGVNTEAFF. The chain combines TRBV4-1 with TRBJ1-1, with D uncertain. The V end lost 11 bases, the J end lost 0 bases, and 13 bases lay between the germline ends. Germline CDR1 and CDR2: MGHRA and YSYEKL. The CDR3 has 13 amino acids.

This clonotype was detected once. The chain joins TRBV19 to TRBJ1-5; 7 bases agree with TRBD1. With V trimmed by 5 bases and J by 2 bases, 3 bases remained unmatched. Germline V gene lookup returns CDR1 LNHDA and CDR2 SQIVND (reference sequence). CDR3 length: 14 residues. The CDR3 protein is CASSVGQRNQPQHF. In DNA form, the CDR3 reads TGTGCCAGTAGTGTGGGACAGCGCAATCAGCCCCAGCATTTT. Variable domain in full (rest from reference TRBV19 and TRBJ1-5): DGGITQSPKYLFRKEGQNVTLSCEQNLNHDAMYWYRQDPGQGLRLIYYSQIVNDFQKGDIAEGYSVSREKKESFPLTVTSAQKNPTAFYLCASSVGQRNQPQHFGDGTRLSIL.

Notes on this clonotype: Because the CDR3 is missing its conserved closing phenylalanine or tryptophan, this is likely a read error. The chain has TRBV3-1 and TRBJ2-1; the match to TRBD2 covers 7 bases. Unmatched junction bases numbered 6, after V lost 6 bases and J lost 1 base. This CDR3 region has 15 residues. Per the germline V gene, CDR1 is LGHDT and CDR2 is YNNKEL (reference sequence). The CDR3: CASSVRDYSYNEQFS. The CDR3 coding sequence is TGTGCCAGCAGTGTCAGGGACTATTCCTACAATGAGCAGTTCTCC.

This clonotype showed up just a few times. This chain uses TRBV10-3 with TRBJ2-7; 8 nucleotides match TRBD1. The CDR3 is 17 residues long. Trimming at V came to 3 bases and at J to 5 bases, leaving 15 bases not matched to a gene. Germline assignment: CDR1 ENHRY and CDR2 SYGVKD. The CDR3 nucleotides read TGTGCCATCAGTGACCGGGGTACCGGACAGGGTATAGACGAGCAGTACTTC. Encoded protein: CAISDRGTGQGIDEQYF.